Below, 20 T cell receptor beta chains from the same sample are listed, as sequenced in a study of T cells in tuberculosis. Profiling relied on immunoSEQ multiplex PCR, and the TCRdb table lists in-frame clones only, not all of them. The sample consists of about 23,000 clones, around 97% of them appearing once. Sequencing was carried out using PBMCs. The receptor set was obtained from a donor aged 10-29 years with latent tuberculosis or without tuberculosis infection.

The rearrangement joins TRBV7-8 to TRBJ2-7; 15 nucleotides agree with TRBD2. Germline CDR1 reads SGHVS; CDR2 reads FQNEAQ. Germline trimming cut 3 bases from V and 4 bases from J; bases unmatched to any gene: 13. The CDR3 is 19 amino acids. CDR3 in DNA: TGTGCCAGCAGCTTCCTCAGGACTAGCGGGGGGGCCTTTCTATACGAGCAGTACTTC. This encodes CASSFLRTSGGAFLYEQYF.

The chain joins TRBV4-1 to TRBJ2-7, with 10 bases identical to TRBD1. The germline V gene has CDR1 MGHRA and CDR2 YSYEKL. There are 21 residues in the CDR3. Trimming at V came to 2 bases and at J to 5 bases, leaving 24 bases not matched to a gene. Written as DNA, the CDR3 is TGCGCCAGCAGCCAACCCGGACTATGGACAGGGGGTACCGGGAGTACTGACGAGCAGTACTTC. This gives the protein CASSQPGLWTGGTGSTDEQYF.

The V call is TRBV11-2, the J call TRBJ2-1; 8 bases match TRBD1. Germline loops: CDR1 SGHAT, CDR2 FQNNGV. This CDR3 is built from 15 residues. V trimming: 6 bases; J trimming: 7 bases; junction bases outside the gene matches: 11. The CDR3 DNA reads as TGTGCCAGCAGTAACAGGGGGTTGCAAGGGAATGAGCAGTTCTTC. It translates to CASSNRGLQGNEQFF.

This clone was recorded a few times. The rearrangement links TRBV25-1 to TRBJ2-5; maybe TRBD1 (6 bases). The CDR3 consists of 14 residues. Germline V CDR1 and CDR2: MGHDK, SYGVNS. V was pared by 2 bases and J by 5 bases, with 12 bases between. The CDR3 DNA reads as TGTGCCAGCAGTGAAAGGGGACACGGGGAGACCCAGTACTTC. Translating gives CASSERGHGETQYF.

V gene TRBV2 combines with J gene TRBJ2-7; the D is unclear. The CDR3 is 12 amino acids. Looked up from germline, CDR1 is SNHLY and CDR2 is FYNNEI. Trimming left V 5 bases short and J 2 bases short, with 7 bases between. The CDR3 protein is CASSPVPYEQYF. The CDR3 DNA reads TGTGCCAGCAGTCCCGTCCCCTACGAGCAGTACTTC. Variable domain in full (rest from reference TRBV2 and TRBJ2-7): EPEVTQTPSHQVTQMGQEVILRCVPISNHLYFYWYRQILGQKVEFLVSFYNNEISEKSEIFDDQFSVERPDGSNFTLKIRSTKLEDSAMYFCASSPVPYEQYFGPGTRLTVT.

V is TRBV13 and J is TRBJ2-1; D possibly corresponds to TRBD1 (5 bases). Germline CDR1 is PRHDT and CDR2 is FYEKMQ (reference sequence). The CDR3 is 14 residues long. V lost 2 bases and J 3 bases, leaving 8 bases between the germline ends. In DNA, the CDR3 is TGTGCCAGCAGCTTATGGGGCAGCTACAATGAGCAGTTCTTC. It specifies CASSLWGSYNEQFF. The whole variable domain, remainder taken from reference TRBV13 and TRBJ2-1, is AAGVIQSPRHLIKEKRETATLKCYPIPRHDTVYWYQQGPGQDPQFLISFYEKMQSDKGSIPDRFSAQQFSDYHSELNMSSLELGDSALYFCASSLWGSYNEQFFGPGTRLTVL.

The chain couples TRBV7-2 to TRBJ1-5; TRBD1 matches at 7 bases. The J segment lost 7 bases and the V segment lost 0 bases, leaving 6 bases of the junction unmatched. The CDR3 spans 15 residues. Germline V gene sequence: CDR1 SGHTA, CDR2 FQGNSA. CDR3 DNA: TGTGCCAGCAGCTTAGCGAGACAGGGTATCCAGCCCCAGCATTTT. Protein: CASSLARQGIQPQHF.

The CDR3: CASSVRGLAGVNEQFF. DNA of the CDR3: TGTGCCAGCAGCGTACGCGGACTAGCGGGGGTCAATGAGCAGTTCTTC. This chain connects TRBV9 to TRBJ2-1; 13 bases are a match to TRBD2. There are 16 residues in the CDR3. CDR1 and CDR2 (germline): SGDLS, YYNGEE. Germline trimming cut 1 base from V and 6 bases from J; bases unmatched to any gene: 4.

Only a few counts were recorded for this clone. This chain links TRBV28 with TRBJ1-1, with TRBD1 matching 7 bases. CDR1 and CDR2 from the germline V gene are MDHEN and SYDVKM. This CDR3 is 14 amino acids long. V gave up 3 bases and J gave up 0 bases; unmatched junction bases: 1. The CDR3 sequence is CASSFGTVNTEAFF. CDR3 sequence (DNA): TGTGCCAGCAGTTTTGGGACAGTGAACACTGAAGCTTTCTTT.

The CDR3 sequence is CASSAGLGFYEQYF. The CDR3 bases are TGTGCCAGCAGCGCCGGACTGGGATTCTACGAGCAGTACTTC. The chain recombines TRBV9 with TRBJ2-7, with D possibly TRBD2 on 5 matching bases. The CDR3 contains 14 residues. Trimming stripped 3 bases from V and 3 bases from J, with 13 bases between. Germline V CDR1 and CDR2: SGDLS, YYNGEE.

The chain couples TRBV29-1 to TRBJ2-5; 8 nucleotides align to TRBD1. Germline V gene sequence: CDR1 SQVTM, CDR2 ANQGSEA. J lost 4 bases, V lost 2 bases, and 6 bases had no gene match. CDR3 length: 14 residues. The CDR3: CSVELTGAVETQYF. The CDR3 nucleotides are TGCAGCGTTGAATTGACAGGGGCGGTAGAGACCCAGTACTTC.

The V and J genes are TRBV7-9 and TRBJ2-3, with D possibly TRBD1 on 6 matching bases. Per the germline V gene, CDR1 is SEHNR and CDR2 is FQNEAQ (reference sequence). The CDR3 length is 15 residues. V lost 2 bases to trimming and J lost 2 bases, with 11 bases between them. In DNA, the CDR3 is TGTGCCAGCAGCTTACGGACAGTCACCACAGATACGCAGTATTTT. Translated: CASSLRTVTTDTQYF.

The rearrangement uses TRBV28 and TRBJ2-3; 7 bases are shared with TRBD2. Germline V lookup: CDR1 MDHEN, CDR2 SYDVKM. V dropped 2 bases and J dropped 1; count of bases not matched to a gene: 3. There are 15 residues in the CDR3. DNA of the CDR3: TGTGCCAGCAGTTTAAGCGGGGACCGCACAGATACGCAGTATTTT. It encodes CASSLSGDRTDTQYF.

V usage is TRBV5-5 and J usage is TRBJ2-1, with 9 bases aligning to TRBD1. The germline CDR1 and CDR2 sequences are SGHKS and YYEKEE (reference sequence). The V gene end was trimmed by 5 bases and the J gene end by 4 bases; junction bases not matched to a gene: 10. The CDR3 runs 16 residues. CDR3 sequence reads: CASSLWTGARYNEQFF. The DNA of the CDR3 is TGTGCCAGCAGTTTATGGACAGGGGCGAGGTACAATGAGCAGTTCTTC.

The chain's CDR3 is CASSLPILTYEQYF. Written as DNA, the CDR3 is TGTGCCAGCAGCTTACCTATTCTCACCTACGAGCAGTACTTC. J is TRBJ2-7 and V is TRBV7-2; no clear D. Germline CDR1 reads SGHTA; CDR2 reads FQGNSA. The V gene lost 2 bases and the J gene lost 2 bases, with 10 bases spanning the gap. This CDR3 contains 14 residues.

This rearrangement joins TRBV6-5 to TRBJ1-1; D is unclear. The ends were cut back, 5 bases at V and 1 base at J, with 11 bases in the middle. The CDR3 covers 14 residues. Germline CDR1 reads MNHEY; CDR2 reads SVGAGI. The CDR3 loop reads CASSPQASNTEAFF. Written as DNA, the CDR3 is TGTGCCAGCAGTCCCCAGGCTTCGAACACTGAAGCTTTCTTT.

The rearrangement uses TRBV29-1 and TRBJ2-1; maybe TRBD2 (5 bases). V gave up 2 bases and J gave up 0 bases, with 11 bases separating them. CDR1 and CDR2 from the germline V gene are SQVTM and ANQGSEA. The CDR3 has 15 residues. This chain's CDR3 is CSVERWESSYNEQFF. In DNA form, the CDR3 reads TGCAGCGTTGAAAGGTGGGAGAGCTCCTACAATGAGCAGTTCTTC.

This clone was detected once. This chain connects TRBV15 to TRBJ1-1; 9 bases map to TRBD1. In germline, CDR1 is LNHNV, CDR2 YYDKDF (reference sequence). The CDR3 consists of 16 residues. Germline trimming cut 7 bases from V and 0 bases from J; bases unmatched to any gene: 9. CDR3 region: CATTGDREYMNTEAFF. CDR3 sequence (DNA): TGTGCCACCACGGGGGACAGGGAATACATGAACACTGAAGCTTTCTTT.

The rearrangement links TRBV19 to TRBJ2-7, with no clear D. Germline V gene sequence: CDR1 LNHDA, CDR2 SQIVND (reference sequence). The V and J ends lost 0 bases and 5 bases respectively, with 11 bases between them. The CDR3 is 14 amino acids. CDR3 in DNA: TGTGCCAGTAGTATAGAGCATAAGAGGCACGAGCAGTACTTC. This gives the protein CASSIEHKRHEQYF.

The gene calls are TRBV4-3 and TRBJ1-3; D unclear. CDR1 is LGHNA and CDR2 is YSLEER in the germline V gene. V shed 1 base and J shed 0 bases, with 10 bases lying between them. The CDR3 spans 16 residues. The CDR3 bases are TGCGCCAGCAGCCAAGTAAGCCGAGGCTCTGGAAACACCATATATTTT. It encodes CASSQVSRGSGNTIYF.